The T cell receptor beta chain described here comes from a study of molecular identifiers for immune sequencing clone quantification. General study findings and limits: Single-cell amounts of spiked Jurkat TCR RNA were reportedly detectable among approximately 1 million naive cells. Molecules of identical TCR sharing a barcode could underestimate highly expanded clone sizes.

With regard to this clonotype: What it binds is not known.

The CDR3 length is 14 residues. The germline CDR1 and CDR2 sequences are MNHEY and SVGEGT. The J segment lost 5 bases and the V segment lost 8 bases, leaving 6 bases of the junction unmatched. It was with previously described methods and listed TCR primers that bulk TCR libraries were made. TCRdb independently ran MiXCR on the PCR reads; one entry per CDR3 protein. This table has about 640,000 distinct CDR3 sequences, about 20% appearing once. Preparation of naive CD8 libraries involved roughly 20,000 to 1,000,000 sorted cells and 10%, 30% or 50% RNA. V gene TRBV6-2 or TRBV6-3 combines with J gene TRBJ2-5; 12 nucleotides agree with TRBD1. Input material: naive CD8+ T cells from blood, with Jurkat cell RNA spiked in. Subset given: FACS-sorted CD8+CD4-CCR7+CD45RA+ naive T cells. The TCR originated in a human donor in good health. Some libraries in this study had Jurkat cell RNA spiked in. CDR3 sequence (DNA): TGTGCCAGCTCCGGGACAGGGGGCCCCGAGACCCAGTACTTC. Translation gives CASSGTGGPETQYF.